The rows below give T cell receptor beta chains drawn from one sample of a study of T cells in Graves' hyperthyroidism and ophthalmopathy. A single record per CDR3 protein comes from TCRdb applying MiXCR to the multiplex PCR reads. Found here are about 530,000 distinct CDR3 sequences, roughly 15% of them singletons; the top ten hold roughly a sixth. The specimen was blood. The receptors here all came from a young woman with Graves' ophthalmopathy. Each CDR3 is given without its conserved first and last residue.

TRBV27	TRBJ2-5	ASTRRWWPIQETQY
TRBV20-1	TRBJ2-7	SARETSSPYEQY
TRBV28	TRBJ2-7	ASSRGGTGGYEQY
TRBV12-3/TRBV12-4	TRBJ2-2	ASRPDQLPNTGELF
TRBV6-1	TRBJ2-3	ATGTGTSGRWTDTQY
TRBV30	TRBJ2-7	ALDSRGPSY
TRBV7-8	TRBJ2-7	ASSLTPGGEQY
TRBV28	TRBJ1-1	ASSLLGQGERTEAF
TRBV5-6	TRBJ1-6	ASRFTGNSPLH
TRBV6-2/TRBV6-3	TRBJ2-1	ASSTPLAGGEDEQF
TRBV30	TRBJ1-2	AWSVDSGLGYT
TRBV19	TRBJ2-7	ASTPFAGSYEQY
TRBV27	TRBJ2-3	ASSSGVAQY
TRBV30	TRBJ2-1	AWESGTGPNEQF
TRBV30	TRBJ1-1	AWSVGMSTEAF
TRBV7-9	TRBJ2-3	ASSLTGRDTDTQY